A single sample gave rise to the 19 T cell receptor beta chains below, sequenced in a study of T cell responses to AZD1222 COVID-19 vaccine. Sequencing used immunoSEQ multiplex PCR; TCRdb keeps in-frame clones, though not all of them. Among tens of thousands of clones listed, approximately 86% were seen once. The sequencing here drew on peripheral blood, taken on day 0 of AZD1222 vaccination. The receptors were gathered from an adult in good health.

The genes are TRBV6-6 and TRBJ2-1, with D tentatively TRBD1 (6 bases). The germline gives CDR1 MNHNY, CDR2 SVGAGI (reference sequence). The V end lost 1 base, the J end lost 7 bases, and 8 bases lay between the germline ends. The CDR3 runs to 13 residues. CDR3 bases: TGTGCCAGCAGTTACTACCAGGGGAATGAGCAGTTCTTC. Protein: CASSYYQGNEQFF.

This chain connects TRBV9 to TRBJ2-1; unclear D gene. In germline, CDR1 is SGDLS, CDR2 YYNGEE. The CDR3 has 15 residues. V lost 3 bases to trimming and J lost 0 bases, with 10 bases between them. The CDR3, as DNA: TGTGCCAGCAGCGCTGCCCGGAGCTCCTACAATGAGCAGTTCTTC. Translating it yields CASSAARSSYNEQFF.

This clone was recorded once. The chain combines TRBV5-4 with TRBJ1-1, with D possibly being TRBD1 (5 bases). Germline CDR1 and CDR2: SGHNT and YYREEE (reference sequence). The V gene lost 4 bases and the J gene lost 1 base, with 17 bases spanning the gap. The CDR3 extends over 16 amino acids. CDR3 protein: CASSPGRQWENTEAFF. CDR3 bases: TGTGCCAGCAGCCCGGGACGCCAATGGGAGAACACTGAAGCTTTCTTT.

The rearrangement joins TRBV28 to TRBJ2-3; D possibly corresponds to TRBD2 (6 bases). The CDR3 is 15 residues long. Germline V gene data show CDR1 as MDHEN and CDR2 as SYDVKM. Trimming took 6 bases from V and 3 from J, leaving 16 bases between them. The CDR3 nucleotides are TGTGCCAGCAGGTCTCAGGGCGGGGAAACAGATACGCAGTATTTT. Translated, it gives CASRSQGGETDTQYF.

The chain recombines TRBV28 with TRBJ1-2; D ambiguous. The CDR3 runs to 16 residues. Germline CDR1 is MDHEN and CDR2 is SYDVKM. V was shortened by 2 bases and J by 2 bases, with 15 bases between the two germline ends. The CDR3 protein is CASSLEEGYWNYGYTF. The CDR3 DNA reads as TGTGCCAGCAGTTTAGAAGAAGGGTATTGGAACTATGGCTACACCTTC.

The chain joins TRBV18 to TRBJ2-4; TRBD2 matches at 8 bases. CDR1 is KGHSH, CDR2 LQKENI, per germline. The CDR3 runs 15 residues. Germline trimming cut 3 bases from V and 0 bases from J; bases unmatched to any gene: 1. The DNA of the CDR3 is TGTGCCAGCTCACCTAGCGGGGTAGCCAAAAACATTCAGTACTTC. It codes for CASSPSGVAKNIQYF.

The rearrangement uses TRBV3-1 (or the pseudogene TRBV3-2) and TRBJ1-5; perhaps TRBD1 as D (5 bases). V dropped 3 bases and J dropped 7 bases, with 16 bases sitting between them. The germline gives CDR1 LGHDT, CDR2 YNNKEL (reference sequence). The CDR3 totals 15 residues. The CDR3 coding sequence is TGTGCCAGCAGCCAGGTCGGGACTCCTGGGCAGCCCCAGCATTTT. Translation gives CASSQVGTPGQPQHF.

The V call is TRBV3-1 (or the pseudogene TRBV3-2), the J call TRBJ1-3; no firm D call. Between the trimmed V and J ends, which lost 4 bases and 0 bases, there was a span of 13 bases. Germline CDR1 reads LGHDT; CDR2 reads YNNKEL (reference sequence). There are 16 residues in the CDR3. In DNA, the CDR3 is TGTGCCAGCAGCCTCTCAAACCGGGCCTCTGGAAACACCATATATTTT. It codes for CASSLSNRASGNTIYF.

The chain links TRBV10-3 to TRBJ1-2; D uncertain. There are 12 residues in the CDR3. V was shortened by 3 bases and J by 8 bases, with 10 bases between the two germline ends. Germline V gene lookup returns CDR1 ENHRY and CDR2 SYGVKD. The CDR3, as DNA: TGTGCCATCAGTGAACGGGGTGCCGGCTACACCTTC. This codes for CAISERGAGYTF.

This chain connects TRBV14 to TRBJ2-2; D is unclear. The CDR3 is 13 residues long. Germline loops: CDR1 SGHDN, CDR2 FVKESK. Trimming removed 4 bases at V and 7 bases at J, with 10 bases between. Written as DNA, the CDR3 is TGTGCCAGCAGCCTTGCCGTGGGCGGGGAGCTGTTTTTT. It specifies CASSLAVGGELFF.

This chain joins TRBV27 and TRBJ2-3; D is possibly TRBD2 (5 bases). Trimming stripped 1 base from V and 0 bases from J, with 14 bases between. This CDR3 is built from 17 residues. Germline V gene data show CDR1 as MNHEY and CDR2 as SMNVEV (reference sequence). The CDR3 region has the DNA TGTGCCAGCAGTTTATGGGGTGAGGGCCCTAGCACAGATACGCAGTATTTT. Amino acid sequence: CASSLWGEGPSTDTQYF.

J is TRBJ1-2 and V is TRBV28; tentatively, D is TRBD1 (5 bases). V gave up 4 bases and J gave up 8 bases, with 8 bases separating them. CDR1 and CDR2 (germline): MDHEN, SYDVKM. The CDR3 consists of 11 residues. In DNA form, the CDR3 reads TGTGCCAGCAGTTCAGGGTGGGGCTACACCTTC. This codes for CASSSGWGYTF.

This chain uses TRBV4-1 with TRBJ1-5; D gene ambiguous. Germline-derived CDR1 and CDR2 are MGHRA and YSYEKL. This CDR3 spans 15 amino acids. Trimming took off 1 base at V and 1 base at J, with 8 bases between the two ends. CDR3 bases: TGCGCCAGCAGCCAAGTAGCAGGAAGCAATCAGCCCCAGCATTTT. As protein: CASSQVAGSNQPQHF.

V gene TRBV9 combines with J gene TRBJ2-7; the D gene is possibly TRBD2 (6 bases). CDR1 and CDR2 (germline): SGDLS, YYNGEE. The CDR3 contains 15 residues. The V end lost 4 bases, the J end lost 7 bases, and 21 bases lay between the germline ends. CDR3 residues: CASSPRGTAPWEQYF. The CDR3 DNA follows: TGTGCCAGCAGCCCCCGGGGGACGGCTCCCTGGGAGCAGTACTTC.

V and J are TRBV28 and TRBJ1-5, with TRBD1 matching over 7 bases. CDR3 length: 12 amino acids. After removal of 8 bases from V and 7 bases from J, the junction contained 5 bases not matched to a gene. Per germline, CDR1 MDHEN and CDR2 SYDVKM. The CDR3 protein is CASRQGDQPQHF. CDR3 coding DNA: TGTGCCAGCCGACAGGGCGACCAGCCCCAGCATTTT.

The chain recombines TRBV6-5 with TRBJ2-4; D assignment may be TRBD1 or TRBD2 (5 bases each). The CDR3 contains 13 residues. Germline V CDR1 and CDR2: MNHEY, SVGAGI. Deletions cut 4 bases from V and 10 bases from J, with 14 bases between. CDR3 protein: CASSWDEKRIQYF. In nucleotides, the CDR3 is TGTGCCAGCAGTTGGGACGAGAAAAGGATTCAGTACTTC.

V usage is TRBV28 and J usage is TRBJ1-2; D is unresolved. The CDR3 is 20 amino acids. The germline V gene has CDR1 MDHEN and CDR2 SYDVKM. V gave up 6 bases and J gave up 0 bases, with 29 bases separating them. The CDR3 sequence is CASRQPPGHLSDSSNYGYTF. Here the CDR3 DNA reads TGTGCCAGCAGGCAGCCACCGGGCCACCTATCCGACTCATCTAACTATGGCTACACCTTC.

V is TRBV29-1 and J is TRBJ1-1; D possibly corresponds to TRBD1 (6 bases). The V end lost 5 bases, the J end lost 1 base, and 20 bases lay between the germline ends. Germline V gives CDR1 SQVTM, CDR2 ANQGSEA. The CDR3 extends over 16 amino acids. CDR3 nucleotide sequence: TGCAGCGTTCCCCGGACAGCCCCGCGGGGGAACACTGAAGCTTTCTTT. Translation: CSVPRTAPRGNTEAFF.

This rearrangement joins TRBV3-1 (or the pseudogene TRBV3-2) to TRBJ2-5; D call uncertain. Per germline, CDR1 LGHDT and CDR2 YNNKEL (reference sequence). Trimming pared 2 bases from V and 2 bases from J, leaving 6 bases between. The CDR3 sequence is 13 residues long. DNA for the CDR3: TGTGCCAGCAGCCAACAAGGGCAAGAGACCCAGTACTTC. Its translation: CASSQQGQETQYF.